This T cell receptor (beta chain) came from a study of T-cell memory formation after mild COVID-19. Study background: Clustering of TCRs was largely donor specific.

TCR alpha and TCR beta cDNA libraries carrying sample barcodes and UMIs were produced by 5'RACE using constant-segment primers. In TCRdb, the 5' RACE reads were re-called with MiXCR into one record per CDR3 protein. The data contain about 270,000 distinct CDR3 sequences, over 15% of them seen just once; the ten biggest clones take up approximately 22%. The germline V gene has CDR1 LGHDT and CDR2 YNNKEL (reference sequence). V shed 1 base and J shed 5 bases, with 8 bases lying between them. This CDR3 region has 13 residues. This sequence joins TRBV3-1 and TRBJ1-1; D is undetermined. The specimen was PBMCs or a T cell subset sorted from them (not recorded which). The receptor was isolated from a man aged 18-30 years who had mild COVID-19 (a few samples of this study predate the infection). Cell type and time point are not known. CDR3: CASSQAHGTEAFF. The CDR3 region has the DNA TGTGCCAGCAGCCAAGCCCACGGGACTGAAGCTTTCTTT.